The clone carrying this T cell receptor beta chain has a count of ten or more. An oligonucleotide containing a UMI was ligated to the 3' end of TCR cDNA. Unsorted total RNA, roughly 1 to 1000 ng, was DNase treated before reverse transcription. The CDR3 has 15 residues. From germline, CDR1 is ENHRY and CDR2 SYGVKD. Trimming took off 3 bases at V and 4 bases at J, with 13 bases between the two ends. These data belong to a study of naive and memory T cell subsets. The SP2 primer and nested alpha and beta constant region primers amplified ligated cDNA in four rounds. TCRdb re-called the 5' RACE reads with MiXCR, one entry per CDR3 protein. The profile shows 45,000 to 55,000 distinct CDR3 sequences, about 4.4% of them singletons.

The rearrangement joins TRBV10-3 to TRBJ2-1; the D gene is possibly TRBD1 (6 bases). The clonotype comes from a female donor in good health. The DNA for the CDR3 is TGTGCCATCAGTGAAATGGGACATATTTACAATGAGCAGTTCTTC. Translated: CAISEMGHIYNEQFF.